Shown below are 24 T cell receptor beta chains from a single sample sequenced in a study of blood T cell repertoires in COVID-19. The protocol was immunoSEQ multiplex PCR, while the TCRdb copy is restricted to in-frame clones and leaves out a portion. The sample yields just over 80,000 clones, 81% seen once. Sequenced material: peripheral blood. The source is an elderly man with acute or convalescent COVID-19.

The rearrangement links TRBV29-1 to TRBJ2-1; the D gene is possibly TRBD2 (5 bases). V lost 1 base and J lost 9, with 13 bases in between. Germline values: CDR1 SQVTM, CDR2 ANQGSEA. CDR3 length equals 13 residues. The CDR3 DNA sequence: TGCAGCGTTGAAGCGGAGAGGGCCCCTGAGCAGTTCTTC. Translated, it gives CSVEAERAPEQFF.

This rearrangement joins TRBV30 to TRBJ2-3; D remains ambiguous. CDR1 GTSNPN and CDR2 SVGIG come from the germline V gene (reference sequence). V was clipped by 2 bases and J by 0 bases, with 15 bases between them. The CDR3 covers 16 residues. In nucleotides, the CDR3 is TGTGCCTGGAGTCCCCCCGGTGCCTTTAGCACAGATACGCAGTATTTT. Translation: CAWSPPGAFSTDTQYF.

This sequence joins TRBV19 and TRBJ2-7, with TRBD1 matching over 9 bases. Germline V lookup: CDR1 LNHDA, CDR2 SQIVND (reference sequence). Trimming removed 3 bases from V and 2 bases from J; junction bases left unmatched: 5. The CDR3 is made up of 15 amino acids. DNA for the CDR3: TGTGCCAGTAGTATGGACAGGGGTCCTCCCTACGAGCAGTACTTC. It yields the protein CASSMDRGPPYEQYF. The complete variable domain, with remaining parts taken from reference TRBV19 and TRBJ2-7, reads DGGITQSPKYLFRKEGQNVTLSCEQNLNHDAMYWYRQDPGQGLRLIYYSQIVNDFQKGDIAEGYSVSREKKESFPLTVTSAQKNPTAFYLCASSMDRGPPYEQYFGPGTRLTVT.

V usage is TRBV6-5 and J usage is TRBJ1-1, with D perhaps TRBD1 (5 bases). Germline assignment: CDR1 MNHEY and CDR2 SVGAGI. This CDR3 is built from 16 residues. Trimming took off 0 bases at V and 1 base at J, with 12 bases between the two ends. The CDR3 DNA reads as TGTGCCAGCAGTTACTCGAAGGCAGGGCCGAACACTGAAGCTTTCTTT. This translates into CASSYSKAGPNTEAFF.

The chain recombines TRBV7-8 with TRBJ2-2; perhaps TRBD2 as D (5 bases). The germline gives CDR1 SGHVS, CDR2 FQNEAQ. The V end lost 3 bases, the J end lost 0 bases, and 5 bases lay between the germline ends. This CDR3 comprises 14 residues. The CDR3 region is CASSLGANTGELFF. For the CDR3, the DNA is TGTGCCAGCAGCTTGGGAGCGAACACCGGGGAGCTGTTTTTT.

V and J are TRBV7-9 and TRBJ2-2; 7 bases are shared with TRBD1. CDR1 is SEHNR, CDR2 FQNEAQ, per germline (reference sequence). V gave up 8 bases and J gave up 1 base; unmatched junction bases: 4. The CDR3 is 14 residues long. The CDR3 reads CASGRTGNTGELFF. CDR3 DNA sequence: TGTGCCAGCGGCCGGACAGGGAACACCGGGGAGCTGTTTTTT.

The chain uses TRBV2 and TRBJ2-5, with 9 bases fitting TRBD2. The germline CDR1 and CDR2 sequences are SNHLY and FYNNEI. V gave up 6 bases and J gave up 9 bases; unmatched junction bases: 5. The CDR3 length is 12 residues. DNA for the CDR3: TGTGCCAGCAGACCTAGCGGGATGGCCCAGTACTTC. Protein product: CASRPSGMAQYF.

There are a few counts of this clone. The genes are TRBV14 and TRBJ1-1; a weak D match, TRBD1 (6 bases). V lost 5 bases and J 3 bases, leaving 10 bases between the germline ends. Germline CDR1 reads SGHDN; CDR2 reads FVKESK. The length of the CDR3 is 13 residues. CDR3 region: CASSKQGDTEAFF. The CDR3 nucleotides read TGTGCCAGCAGCAAACAGGGAGACACTGAAGCTTTCTTT. The full variable domain, rest sourced from reference TRBV14 and TRBJ1-1, is EAGVTQFPSHSVIEKGQTVTLRCDPISGHDNLYWYRRVMGKEIKFLLHFVKESKQDESGMPNNRFLAERTGGTYSTLKVQPAELEDSGVYFCASSKQGDTEAFFGQGTRLTVV.

The CDR3, as DNA: TGTGCCAGCACAGGGCGTTTGGGTCAAGAGACCCAGTACTTC. Translated, it gives CASTGRLGQETQYF. This chain links TRBV2 with TRBJ2-5, with D possibly TRBD1 on 5 matching bases. Germline V gene lookup returns CDR1 SNHLY and CDR2 FYNNEI. This CDR3 region has 14 residues. V was trimmed by 7 bases and J by 2 bases, leaving 14 bases between them. Using reference TRBV2 and TRBJ2-5 for the parts outside the CDR3, the full variable domain is EPEVTQTPSHQVTQMGQEVILRCVPISNHLYFYWYRQILGQKVEFLVSFYNNEISEKSEIFDDQFSVERPDGSNFTLKIRSTKLEDSAMYFCASTGRLGQETQYFGPGTRLLVL.

This rearrangement joins TRBV7-2 to TRBJ2-3; TRBD2 matches at 7 bases. Germline V gene data show CDR1 as SGHTA and CDR2 as FQGNSA. The CDR3 is 17 amino acids. The junction had 12 bases not matched to a gene; V was cut back by 1 base and J by 5 bases. The CDR3 reads CASSLVPLAGSVDTQYF. CDR3 nucleotides: TGTGCCAGCAGCTTAGTTCCCTTAGCGGGCTCGGTAGATACGCAGTATTTT.

This clone was counted only a few times. This same CDR3 is encoded by further DNA sequences in the sample. The V and J genes are TRBV5-1 and TRBJ2-3, with no clear D. Per the germline V gene, CDR1 is SGHRS and CDR2 is YFSETQ. V dropped 0 bases and J dropped 0 bases, with 5 bases sitting between them. The CDR3 covers 14 residues. For the CDR3, the DNA is TGCGCCAGCAGCTTGGGGCAGAGCACAGATACGCAGTATTTT. Its translation is CASSLGQSTDTQYF.

In its sample, this clone was seen once. This sequence joins TRBV5-5 and TRBJ2-4; TRBD1 aligns across 7 bases. V dropped 0 bases and J dropped 0; count of bases not matched to a gene: 3. The CDR3 contains 16 residues. The germline CDR1 and CDR2 sequences are SGHKS and YYEKEE (reference sequence). The CDR3 is CASSLAPGGAKNIQYF. The CDR3 DNA reads as TGTGCCAGCAGCTTGGCCCCAGGGGGAGCCAAAAACATTCAGTACTTC.

The chain is built from TRBV4-1 and TRBJ1-5, with D hard to call. There are 14 residues in the CDR3. The V gene lost 1 base and the J gene lost 7 bases, with 11 bases spanning the gap. In germline, CDR1 is MGHRA, CDR2 YSYEKL. The CDR3 coding sequence is TGCGCCAGCAGCCAAGGGACGGCGGGGCAGCCCCAGCATTTT. Its translation is CASSQGTAGQPQHF.

The V and J genes are TRBV4-1 and TRBJ2-3; TRBD2 is a possible D gene (5 bases). V lost 0 bases, J lost 3 bases, and 10 bases lay in between. Germline loops: CDR1 MGHRA, CDR2 YSYEKL. This CDR3 is built from 15 residues. In nucleotides, the CDR3 is TGCGCCAGCAGCCAAGAATATTCGGGGACAGATACGCAGTATTTT. Protein: CASSQEYSGTDTQYF.

V gene TRBV27 combines with J gene TRBJ2-5; 12 positions match TRBD2. The CDR3 spans 16 residues. From germline, CDR1 is MNHEY and CDR2 SMNVEV (reference sequence). Trimming removed 3 bases from V and 7 bases from J; junction bases left unmatched: 9. CDR3 DNA: TGTGCCAGCAGTTTGACTAGCGGGAGACCTAAATGGACCCAGTACTTC. Translation gives CASSLTSGRPKWTQYF.

This chain links TRBV15 with TRBJ1-5, with 11 bases identical to TRBD1. Unmatched junction bases numbered 11, after V lost 1 base and J lost 6 bases. CDR1 is LNHNV and CDR2 is YYDKDF in the germline V gene (reference sequence). The CDR3 runs to 18 residues. CDR3 DNA sequence: TGTGCCACCAGCAGAGGGGGGACAGGGGGGTTAAGAAGTCAGCCCCAGCATTTT. This encodes CATSRGGTGGLRSQPQHF.

The chain combines TRBV7-6 with TRBJ2-5, with 7 bases lining up with TRBD1. Germline V gene sequence: CDR1 SGHVS, CDR2 FNYEAQ. This CDR3 contains 16 residues. V was clipped by 1 base and J by 0 bases; unmatched bases: 5. The CDR3 bases are TGTGCCAGCAGCTTAGAAAGGGGGCCGTACCAAGAGACCCAGTACTTC. Translating it yields CASSLERGPYQETQYF.

The chain uses TRBV28 and TRBJ1-1; TRBD1 is a possible D gene (5 bases). The CDR3 loop spans 13 amino acids. The germline gives CDR1 MDHEN, CDR2 SYDVKM. V was cut by 6 bases and J by 4 bases, with 12 bases left in between. CDR3 coding DNA: TGTGCCAGCAGCCCCCGAAGGGGCACTGAAGCTTTCTTT. This sequence encodes CASSPRRGTEAFF.

The genes are TRBV6-2 or TRBV6-3 and TRBJ2-7, with 7 bases fitting TRBD1. V lost 4 bases to trimming and J lost 3 bases; unmatched junction nucleotides: 9. The V gene's germline CDR1 is MNHEY and CDR2 SVGEGT. The CDR3 is 15 amino acids. This CDR3 is CASSFQDRYYYEQYF. CDR3 DNA sequence: TGTGCCAGCAGTTTCCAGGACAGGTACTACTACGAGCAGTACTTC.

J is TRBJ2-5 and V is TRBV6-2 or TRBV6-3; 15 positions agree with TRBD2. The CDR3 totals 21 residues. CDR1 and CDR2 from the germline V gene are MNHEY and SVGEGT. The trim removed 0 bases at V and 4 bases at J, leaving 15 bases unmatched. The CDR3: CASSYSKWKGLAGGRGETQYF. CDR3 DNA sequence: TGTGCCAGCAGTTACTCGAAGTGGAAAGGACTAGCGGGAGGGCGAGGAGAGACCCAGTACTTC.

This rearrangement joins TRBV30 to TRBJ1-1; D uncertain. CDR1 is GTSNPN, CDR2 SVGIG, per germline (reference sequence). The CDR3 consists of 14 residues. Trimming left V 2 bases short and J 1 base short, with 11 bases between. CDR3 sequence (DNA): TGTGCCTGGAGTCAAGGACTTTGGAACACTGAAGCTTTCTTT. Amino acids: CAWSQGLWNTEAFF. Drawing the rest from reference TRBV30 and TRBJ1-1, the complete variable domain is SQTIHQWPATLVQPVGSPLSLECTVEGTSNPNLYWYRQAAGRGLQLLFYSVGIGQISSEVPQNLSASRPQDRQFILSSKKLLLSDSGFYLCAWSQGLWNTEAFFGQGTRLTVV.

CDR3 DNA: TGCGCCAGCAGCCTACAGGTAGTTATGAACACTGAAGCTTTCTTT. This gives the protein CASSLQVVMNTEAFF. This chain joins TRBV5-1 and TRBJ1-1; D is perhaps TRBD1 (5 bases). Trimming took off 4 bases at V and 0 bases at J, with 13 bases between the two ends. The CDR3 runs to 15 residues. Looked up from germline, CDR1 is SGHRS and CDR2 is YFSETQ.

The chain is built from TRBV28 and TRBJ2-7; TRBD1 matches 8 bases. The CDR3 consists of 13 residues. CDR1 MDHEN and CDR2 SYDVKM come from the germline V gene. The V segment lost 0 bases and the J segment 13 bases; nucleotides outside the gene matches: 8. The CDR3 region has the DNA TGTGCCAGCAGTTTATGGGGGGACAGGCGGCAATACTTC. Its translation: CASSLWGDRRQYF.

The chain links TRBV11-1 to TRBJ1-1; 7 positions match TRBD1. The germline CDR1 and CDR2 sequences are SGHAT and FQDESV (reference sequence). The CDR3 length is 15 residues. J gave up 0 bases and V 6 bases, and 7 bases lay outside the gene matches. Here the CDR3 reads CASSSPGTVNTEAFF. DNA for the CDR3: TGTGCCAGCAGTAGCCCCGGGACAGTGAACACTGAAGCTTTCTTT.